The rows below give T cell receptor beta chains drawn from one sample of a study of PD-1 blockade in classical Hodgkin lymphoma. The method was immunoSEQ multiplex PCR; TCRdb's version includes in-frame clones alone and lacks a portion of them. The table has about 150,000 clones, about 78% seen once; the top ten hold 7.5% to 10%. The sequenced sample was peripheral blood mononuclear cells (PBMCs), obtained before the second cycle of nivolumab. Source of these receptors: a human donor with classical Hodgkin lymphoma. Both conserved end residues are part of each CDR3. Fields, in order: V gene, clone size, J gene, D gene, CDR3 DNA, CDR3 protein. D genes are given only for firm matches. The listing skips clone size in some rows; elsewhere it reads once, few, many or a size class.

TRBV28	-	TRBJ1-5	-	TGTGCCACCACCCCCCCGAGGGGGCCCCAGCATTTT	CATTPPRGPQHF
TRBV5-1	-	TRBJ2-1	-	TGCGCCAGCAGCGGCTTCACCGGGAGAGGGAATGAGCAGTTCTTC	CASSGFTGRGNEQFF
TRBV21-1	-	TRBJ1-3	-	TGTGCCAGCAGCAGAGGCAATGGGAGAAACACCATATATTTT	CASSRGNGRNTIYF
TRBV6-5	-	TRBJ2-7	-	TGTGCCAGCACTCTAAGCCACCTCTCCTACGAGCAGTACTTC	CASTLSHLSYEQYF
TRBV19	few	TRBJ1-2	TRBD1	TGTGCCAGTACCCGGGACAGGTCCTATGGCTACACCTTC	CASTRDRSYGYTF
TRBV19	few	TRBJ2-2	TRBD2	TGTGCCAGTAGAATCAGGACTAGCCCCACCGGGGAGCTGTTTTTT	CASRIRTSPTGELFF
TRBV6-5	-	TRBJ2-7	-	TGTGCCAGCAGTGAACAGAGAAATTCCTACGAGCAGTACTTC	CASSEQRNSYEQYF
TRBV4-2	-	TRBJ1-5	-	TGTGCCAGCAGCCGCCAAGGGGGGGAGAATCAGCCCCAGCATTTT	CASSRQGGENQPQHF
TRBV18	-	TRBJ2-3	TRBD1	TGTGCCAGCTCACCCAGGATACAGGGGAGCACAGATACGCAGTATTTT	CASSPRIQGSTDTQYF
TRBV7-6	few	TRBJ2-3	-	TGTGCCAGCAGCTTAGCGGGGGAAGTCACAGATACGCAGTATTTT	CASSLAGEVTDTQYF
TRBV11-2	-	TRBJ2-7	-	TGTGCCAGCAGCTTAAGGGCGAGGTACGAGCAGTACTTC	CASSLRARYEQYF